Listed below are T cell receptor beta chains from one sample, sequenced in a study of vaccination effects on CD4 cells after COVID-19. Their target antigens are unknown. Profiling relied on immunoSEQ multiplex PCR, and the TCRdb table lists in-frame clones only, not all of them. The table includes roughly 15,000 clones, less than 85% detected once. The specimen comprised CD4+ T cells from PBMCs cultured with SARS-CoV-2 spike peptides, sampled after COVID-19 vaccination. The receptors were gathered from a human donor who had a prior SARS-CoV-2 infection. CDR3s include the opening cysteine and the closing phenylalanine or tryptophan. D genes are given only for firm matches.

V gene: TRBV6-6
D gene: TRBD2
CDR3 protein: CASSYSLAGGRNEQFF

V gene: TRBV6-2/TRBV6-3
D gene: .
CDR3 protein: CASSYPRDGNTEAFF

V gene: TRBV12-3/TRBV12-4
D gene: .
CDR3 protein: CASSRGQYNEQFF

V gene: TRBV5-1
D gene: .
CDR3 protein: CASSFEGSGREQYF

V gene: TRBV7-2
D gene: TRBD1
CDR3 protein: CASSLFSRGQDEKLFF

V gene: TRBV5-1
D gene: .
CDR3 protein: CASSLEQWGANTEAFF

V gene: TRBV9
D gene: .
CDR3 protein: CASGGSYNEQFF

V gene: TRBV3-1/TRBV3-2
D gene: .
CDR3 protein: CASSQMAGPGTQYF

V gene: TRBV5-1
D gene: TRBD1
CDR3 protein: CASSLAGQGTGSYNEQFF

V gene: TRBV12-3/TRBV12-4
D gene: TRBD2
CDR3 protein: CASTGGAYEQYF

V gene: TRBV6-2/TRBV6-3
D gene: .
CDR3 protein: CASSRTIRNTEAFF

V gene: TRBV18
D gene: .
CDR3 protein: CASSRDRNERGYGYTF

V gene: TRBV12-5
D gene: .
CDR3 protein: CASGWLSGGNSPLHF

V gene: TRBV6-1
D gene: .
CDR3 protein: CASSRDRWQPQHF

V gene: TRBV28
D gene: .
CDR3 protein: CASSDNYGYTF

V gene: TRBV5-1
D gene: TRBD2
CDR3 protein: CASSLGTSGVQETQYF

V gene: TRBV5-5
D gene: .
CDR3 protein: CASSRPGGDTQYF

V gene: TRBV7-9
D gene: .
CDR3 protein: CASSLYSDTEAFF

V gene: TRBV4-2
D gene: .
CDR3 protein: CASSQVGREYNEQFF

V gene: TRBV7-2
D gene: .
CDR3 protein: CASSFYPPRGNTIYF

V gene: TRBV10-3
D gene: TRBD2
CDR3 protein: CAISESGTSGRHEQYF

V gene: TRBV3-1/TRBV3-2
D gene: .
CDR3 protein: CASSQDVQGRQFF

V gene: TRBV5-1
D gene: .
CDR3 protein: CASSLARDARGGYTF

V gene: TRBV7-9
D gene: .
CDR3 protein: CASSGGTPNTGELFF

V gene: TRBV7-3
D gene: .
CDR3 protein: CASSSTREETQYF

V gene: TRBV9
D gene: TRBD1
CDR3 protein: CASSRQGESNQPQHF

V gene: TRBV7-5
D gene: .
CDR3 protein: CARSRATGVQETQYF

V gene: TRBV2
D gene: .
CDR3 protein: CASSEAGPGVFYGYTF

V gene: TRBV5-4
D gene: .
CDR3 protein: CASSLVGTPGGYTF

V gene: TRBV7-9
D gene: TRBD2
CDR3 protein: CASSLVGRVAGISYNEQFF

V gene: TRBV30
D gene: TRBD1
CDR3 protein: CAWDYGTEEQFF

V gene: TRBV9
D gene: .
CDR3 protein: CASSVVGASEAFF

V gene: TRBV5-4
D gene: .
CDR3 protein: CASSLQYNEQFF

V gene: TRBV5-1
D gene: TRBD2
CDR3 protein: CASSHGTTRGEQFF

V gene: TRBV30
D gene: .
CDR3 protein: CAWSGGGNSNQPQHF

V gene: TRBV18
D gene: .
CDR3 protein: CASSPASPYNEQFF

V gene: TRBV6-5
D gene: .
CDR3 protein: CASSYSALVEQYF

V gene: TRBV5-6
D gene: TRBD2
CDR3 protein: CASSLGGRWETQYF

V gene: TRBV6-1
D gene: .
CDR3 protein: CASSEAYEQYF

V gene: TRBV4-3
D gene: TRBD2
CDR3 protein: CASSPALAGEGNEQFF

V gene: TRBV5-1
D gene: .
CDR3 protein: CASSLMGADRTDTQYF

V gene: TRBV19
D gene: .
CDR3 protein: CASSQGSSNEKLFF

V gene: TRBV27
D gene: .
CDR3 protein: CASSLLGAGSYNEQFF

V gene: TRBV7-2
D gene: .
CDR3 protein: CASSSSANSYEQYF